This T cell receptor (beta chain) stems from a study of CD8 T cells in Susac syndrome. RNA was extracted with the RNeasy kit, and a quantity of 0.5 to 1 ug was reverse transcribed using random hexamers. Each CDR3 protein is one row after TCRdb ran MiXCR on the immunoSEQ multiplex PCR reads. This table holds a few hundred thousand distinct CDR3 sequences, just over 90% found once. This CDR3 contains 17 residues. Per germline, CDR1 MNHNS and CDR2 SASEGT. About this clonotype: One end of the junction is discordant with germline, which a read error may explain.

The receptor's source is a human donor with multiple sclerosis. The sequencing sample was made of CD4+ T cells from PBMCs. V is TRBV6-1 and J is TRBJ1-4, with D perhaps matching TRBD1 (5 bases). CDR3 DNA sequence: TGTGCCAGCAGTGAAATGTTACAGGCGTCAACGAATGAAAAACTGTTTTTT. It codes for CASSEMLQASTNEKLFF.